This T cell receptor beta chain was observed in a study of T-cell memory formation after mild COVID-19. On the study more broadly: There were largely donor-specific TCR clusters. Study results and limitations: Memory from before infection featured some responding clones, which suggests cross-reactive memory joined. Of the contracting clones, CD4+ ones lay mainly in CM and EM, and CD8+ ones in EMRA.

TCRalpha and TCRbeta libraries used 5'RACE with constant-segment primers and UMIs. TCRdb re-derived calls from the 5' RACE reads in MiXCR, one entry per CDR3 protein. This table has under 250,000 distinct CDR3 sequences, around 9.5% appearing once. Between the trimmed V and J ends, which lost 0 bases and 2 bases, there was a span of 9 bases. The V gene's germline CDR1 is SGDLS and CDR2 YYNGEE. There are 14 residues in the CDR3. Turning to this clonotype: As yet, its antigen is unknown.

The receptor comes from a man younger than 30 who had mild COVID-19 (a few samples of this study predate the infection). Cell type and time point are not known. This chain connects TRBV9 to TRBJ2-7, with D perhaps TRBD1 (5 bases). Sequenced sample: PBMCs or a T cell subset sorted from them (not recorded which). CDR3 sequence: CASSVGAGTYEQYF. CDR3 nucleotides: TGTGCCAGCAGCGTAGGGGCAGGGACCTACGAGCAGTACTTC.